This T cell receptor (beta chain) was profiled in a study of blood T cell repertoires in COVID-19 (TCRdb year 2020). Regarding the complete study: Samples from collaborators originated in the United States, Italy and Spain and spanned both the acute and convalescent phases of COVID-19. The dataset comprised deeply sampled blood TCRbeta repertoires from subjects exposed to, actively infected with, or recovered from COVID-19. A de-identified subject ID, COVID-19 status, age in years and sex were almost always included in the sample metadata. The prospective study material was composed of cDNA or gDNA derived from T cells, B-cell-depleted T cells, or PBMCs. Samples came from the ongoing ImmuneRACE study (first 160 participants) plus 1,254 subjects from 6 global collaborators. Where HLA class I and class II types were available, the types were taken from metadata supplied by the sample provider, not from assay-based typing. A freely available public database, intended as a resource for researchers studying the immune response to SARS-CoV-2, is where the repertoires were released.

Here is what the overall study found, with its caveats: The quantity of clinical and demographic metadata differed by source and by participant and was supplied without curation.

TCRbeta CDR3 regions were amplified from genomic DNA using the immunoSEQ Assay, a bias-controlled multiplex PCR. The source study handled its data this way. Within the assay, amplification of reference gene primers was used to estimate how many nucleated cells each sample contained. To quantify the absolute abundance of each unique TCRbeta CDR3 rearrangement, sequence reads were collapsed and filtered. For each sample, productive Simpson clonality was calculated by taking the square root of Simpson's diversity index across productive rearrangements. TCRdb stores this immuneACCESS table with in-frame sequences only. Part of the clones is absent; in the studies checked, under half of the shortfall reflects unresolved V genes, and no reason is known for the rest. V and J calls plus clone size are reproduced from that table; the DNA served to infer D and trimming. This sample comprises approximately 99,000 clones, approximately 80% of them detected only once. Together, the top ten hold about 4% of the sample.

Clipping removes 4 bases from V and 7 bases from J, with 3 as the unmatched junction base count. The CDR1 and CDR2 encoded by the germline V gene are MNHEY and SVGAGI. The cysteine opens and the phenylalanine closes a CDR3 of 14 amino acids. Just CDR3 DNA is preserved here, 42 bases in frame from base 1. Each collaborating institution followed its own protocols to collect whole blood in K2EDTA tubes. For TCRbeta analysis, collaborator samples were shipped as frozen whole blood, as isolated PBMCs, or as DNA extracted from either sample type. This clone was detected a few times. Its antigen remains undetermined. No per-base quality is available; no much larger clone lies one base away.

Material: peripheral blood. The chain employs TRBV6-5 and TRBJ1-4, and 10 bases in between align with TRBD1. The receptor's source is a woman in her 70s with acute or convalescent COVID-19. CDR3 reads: CASSSDRGREKLFF. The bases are TGTGCCAGCAGTTCCGACAGGGGGCGTGAAAAACTGTTTTTT.